This TCR beta chain was observed in a study of human T cells and chemical hapten exposure. The wider study: TCR yield per sample varied, mainly due to pooled library volumes.

Whole-study findings and limits: Those TCRs sitting above 1 in 1000 frequency stayed the same with DPC sensitization.

In the library, unique molecular identifiers were attached to individual cDNA molecules. One entry per CDR3 protein results from TCRdb running MiXCR on the RACE reads. This table holds approximately 33,000 distinct CDR3 sequences, 6.5% to 9% found once. In this sample, this clonotype turned up many times. Its antigen is currently unknown. Stated time point: healthy volunteer bleed at 2 weeks. The starting material, unfractionated whole blood, was used for total RNA extraction. This TCR came from a human donor in good health. Some clones in this sample may be carry-over from other donors' samples. The specimen sequenced was whole blood.

In DNA, the CDR3 is TGTGCCAGCAGCGTACAAGTGGGTGGTAATGAAAAACTGTTTTTT. It translates to CASSVQVGGNEKLFF. The chain has TRBV5-6 and TRBJ1-4; D remains unclear. V was cut by 4 bases and J by 4 bases, with 14 bases left in between. Germline loops: CDR1 SGHDT, CDR2 YYEEEE. This CDR3 has 15 amino acids.